This entry concerns a single T cell receptor (beta chain). This CDR3 is also generated by other DNA sequences in the sample. Profiled with immunoSEQ multiplex PCR; TCRdb holds only in-frame clones, not every one. In the table there are about 210,000 clones, roughly 85% of which are singletons. The CDR3 spans 13 residues. The germline CDR1 and CDR2 sequences are SGHTA and FQGTGA. Unmatched junction bases numbered 4, after V lost 9 bases and J lost 7 bases. This entry comes from a study of blood T cell repertoires in COVID-19. Study background: COVID-19 samples, acute and convalescent, were from the United States, Italy and Spain.

This chain uses TRBV7-3 with TRBJ2-2; 11 nucleotides match TRBD1. The TCR was taken from an elderly woman with acute or convalescent COVID-19. Sequencing was performed on peripheral blood. The CDR3 loop is CASGQGAGGELFF. In DNA form, the CDR3 reads TGTGCCAGTGGACAGGGGGCTGGCGGGGAGCTGTTTTTT.